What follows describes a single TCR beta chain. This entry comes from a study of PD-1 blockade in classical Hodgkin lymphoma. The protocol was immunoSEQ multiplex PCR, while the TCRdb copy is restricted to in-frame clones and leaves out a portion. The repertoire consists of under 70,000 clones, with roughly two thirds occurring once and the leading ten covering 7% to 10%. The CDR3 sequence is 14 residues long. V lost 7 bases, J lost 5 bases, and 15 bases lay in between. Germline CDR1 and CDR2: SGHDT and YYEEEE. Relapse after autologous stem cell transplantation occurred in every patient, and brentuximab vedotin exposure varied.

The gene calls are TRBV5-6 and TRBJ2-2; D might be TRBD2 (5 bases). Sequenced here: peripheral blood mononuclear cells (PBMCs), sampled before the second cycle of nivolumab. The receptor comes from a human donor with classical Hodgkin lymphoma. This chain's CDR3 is CASGETDFTGELFF. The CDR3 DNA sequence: TGTGCCAGCGGTGAAACGGACTTTACCGGGGAGCTGTTTTTT.